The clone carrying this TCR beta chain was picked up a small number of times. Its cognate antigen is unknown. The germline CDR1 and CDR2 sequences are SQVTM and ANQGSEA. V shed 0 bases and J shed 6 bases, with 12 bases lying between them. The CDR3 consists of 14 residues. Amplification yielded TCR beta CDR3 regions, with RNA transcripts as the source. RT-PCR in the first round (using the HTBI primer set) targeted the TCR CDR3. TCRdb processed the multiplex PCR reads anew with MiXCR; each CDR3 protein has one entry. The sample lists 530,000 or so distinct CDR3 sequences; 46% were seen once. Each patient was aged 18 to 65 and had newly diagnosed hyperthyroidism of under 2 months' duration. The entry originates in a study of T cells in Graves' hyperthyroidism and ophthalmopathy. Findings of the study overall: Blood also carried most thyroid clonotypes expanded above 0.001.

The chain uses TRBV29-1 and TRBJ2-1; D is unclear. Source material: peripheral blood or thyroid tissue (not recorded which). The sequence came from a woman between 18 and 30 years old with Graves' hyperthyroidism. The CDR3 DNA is TGCAGCGTTGAAGATCCAGAGGTCGGCAATGAGCAGTTCTTC. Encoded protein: CSVEDPEVGNEQFF.